One T cell receptor beta chain is described in this entry. The data belong to a study of blood T cell repertoires in COVID-19. Clones were sequenced by immunoSEQ multiplex PCR, and TCRdb holds only the in-frame ones, with some missing. This repertoire shows over 300,000 clones, approximately 83% found once; its top ten account for roughly 2.2%. CDR1 is LNHDA and CDR2 is SQIVND in the germline V gene (reference sequence). V trimming: 1 base; J trimming: 6 bases; junction bases outside the gene matches: 3. The CDR3 is 15 amino acids. The TCR was taken from a man aged 25 to 40 who had recovered from COVID-19. This sequence joins TRBV19 and TRBJ1-6; TRBD1 agrees at 7 bases. Sequenced: PBMCs or T cells enriched from blood (not recorded which). In nucleotides, the CDR3 is TGTGCCAGTAGTATAGGAACAGGGGCTAATTCACCCCTCCACTTT. The encoded protein is CASSIGTGANSPLHF.